This is a list of T cell receptor beta chains from one sample in a study of blood T cell repertoires in COVID-19. The data were produced by immunoSEQ multiplex PCR, yet TCRdb's version contains in-frame clones alone and is incomplete. The table lists 220,000 or so clones, 82% of them singletons, with 8% to 9% in the top ten. The sequenced material came from peripheral blood. These TCRs come from a woman over 75 with COVID-19, enrolled during active disease. Both conserved end residues are part of each CDR3. The D gene is left open where the match is weak. Expanded clones are given a class, and other clones once, few, many or no size at all.

j_gene,v_gene,abundance,d_gene,CDR3nt,CDR3aa
TRBJ2-1,TRBV7-9,-,-,TGTGCCAGCAGCCAGGTCTCGGAGCAGTTCTTC,CASSQVSEQFF
TRBJ2-1,TRBV3-1/TRBV3-2,-,TRBD2,TGTGCCAGCTCGGGCGGGAGTGCTACCTACAATGAGCAGTTCTTC,CASSGGSATYNEQFF
TRBJ2-2,TRBV18,-,-,TGTGCCAGCTCACCGCGGAGGGACACCGGGGAGCTGTTTTTT,CASSPRRDTGELFF
TRBJ2-7,TRBV5-4,-,TRBD1,TGTGCCAGCAGCTGGTGGGACAGGGGCTACGAGCAGTACTTC,CASSWWDRGYEQYF
TRBJ2-3,TRBV6-5,-,TRBD2,TGTGCCGAAGGGACTAGCGGCACAGATACGCAGTATTTT,CAEGTSGTDTQYF
TRBJ1-2,TRBV7-8,-,-,TGTGCCAGCAGCTTAGCGCTCTCGGTTGTCTATGGCTACACCTTC,CASSLALSVVYGYTF
TRBJ2-3,TRBV27,-,-,TGTGCCAGCAGTTCTCCCCCTAGTAGAGATACGCAGTATTTT,CASSSPPSRDTQYF
TRBJ1-4,TRBV30,-,-,TGTGCCTGGAGCGCGTCCGAAAAACTGTTTTTT,CAWSASEKLFF
TRBJ2-5,TRBV7-9,-,-,TGTGCCAGCAGCCCGACGGGGTACCGGGAGACCCAGTACTTC,CASSPTGYRETQYF
TRBJ1-2,TRBV6-5,few,TRBD1,TGTGCCAGCAGTTACAGACAGGGGGCCTATGGCTACACCTTC,CASSYRQGAYGYTF
TRBJ1-1,TRBV5-1,once,-,TGCGCCAGCAGCACGGGGAACACTGAAGCTTTCTTT,CASSTGNTEAFF
TRBJ2-3,TRBV9,-,TRBD2,TGTGCCAGCAGCGGTAGCGGGAGGGGAGCAGATACGCAGTATTTT,CASSGSGRGADTQYF
TRBJ1-5,TRBV25-1,-,-,TGTGCCAGCAGTGAATATAAAGGGGTGGATGGCAATCAGCCCCAGCATTTT,CASSEYKGVDGNQPQHF
TRBJ2-5,TRBV7-9,-,TRBD2,TGTGCCAGCAGCTTACTTACTAGCGGGAGGTCCCTAAGGACCCAGTACTTC,CASSLLTSGRSLRTQYF
TRBJ2-5,TRBV24-1,few,-,TGTGCCACCAGCGCCAGAGGCCCCCCAGAGACCCAGTACTTC,CATSARGPPETQYF
TRBJ2-5,TRBV5-8,-,-,TGTGCCAGCAGCGGGTACAGGTACCAAGAGACCCAGTACTTC,CASSGYRYQETQYF
TRBJ2-1,TRBV5-1,-,TRBD2,TGCGCCAGCAGCGGACTAGCGGGAGCCCGACCGACGGACAATGAGCAGTTCTTC,CASSGLAGARPTDNEQFF
TRBJ2-3,TRBV2,many,-,TGTGCCAGCAGTGGAGAGGGTCATAGCACAGATACGCAGTATTTT,CASSGEGHSTDTQYF
TRBJ2-6,TRBV5-1,-,-,TGCGCCAGCAGAGAGCAGGCCTCTGGGGCCAACGTCCTGACTTTC,CASREQASGANVLTF
TRBJ2-2,TRBV29-1,-,-,TGCAGCGTCAGGGAAGGTGTCGGGGAGCTGTTTTTT,CSVREGVGELFF
TRBJ2-2,TRBV19,-,TRBD1,TGTGCCAGCACGTCGACAGGGGCAGGCACCGGGGAGCTGTTTTTT,CASTSTGAGTGELFF
TRBJ2-1,TRBV6-1,-,TRBD2,TGTGCCAGCAGTACTCCGGGACTAGCGGGGCCTGAGCAGTTCTTC,CASSTPGLAGPEQFF
TRBJ1-2,TRBV9,-,-,TGTGCCAGCAGCGTCGGTGACTATGGCTACACCTTC,CASSVGDYGYTF
TRBJ1-3,TRBV7-9,-,-,TGTGCCAGCAGCTTTAATCCGGGAGACAGAGGAAACACCATATATTTT,CASSFNPGDRGNTIYF
TRBJ1-4,TRBV10-3,-,TRBD1,TGTGCCATCAGTGAAGGACAGGGTAATGAAAAACTGTTTTTT,CAISEGQGNEKLFF
TRBJ2-7,TRBV6-5,-,-,TGTGCCAGCAGCCGAGGGGGCTACGAGCAGTACTTC,CASSRGGYEQYF
TRBJ2-7,TRBV27,-,-,TGTGCCAGCAGTTCCAGGCCAGAAGCCTACGAGCAGTACTTC,CASSSRPEAYEQYF
TRBJ2-1,TRBV3-1/TRBV3-2,-,-,TGTGCCAGCAGCCAGACTTCCTTGACAGCTAATGAGCAGTTCTTC,CASSQTSLTANEQFF
TRBJ1-3,TRBV5-1,once,TRBD1,TGCGCCAGCAGCTCAGGGGGCTCTGGAAACACCATATATTTT,CASSSGGSGNTIYF
TRBJ1-1,TRBV7-6,-,TRBD1,TGTGCCAGCAGCTCACAGGGGGCGGGCACTGAAGCTTTCTTT,CASSSQGAGTEAFF
TRBJ1-2,TRBV19,-,-,TGTGCCAGTAGGACACAGGGCGGCTACACCTTC,CASRTQGGYTF
TRBJ2-1,TRBV9,-,TRBD2,TGTGCCAGCAGCGTGGATCCCGGGACTAGATGGGAGCAGTTCTTC,CASSVDPGTRWEQFF
TRBJ1-2,TRBV4-2,-,-,TGTGCCAGCAGCCAAGATGGCGCGGGGCAGGACTATGGCTACACCTTC,CASSQDGAGQDYGYTF
TRBJ2-7,TRBV7-2,-,TRBD1,TGTGCCAGCAGCTCGCAACCGGGACAGGGTGTCTACGAGCAGTACTTC,CASSSQPGQGVYEQYF
TRBJ2-7,TRBV7-2,once,TRBD2,TGTGCCAGCAGCGTTAGTAGGGGTCTGCTAGCGGGTTTTTCCTACGAGCAGTACTTC,CASSVSRGLLAGFSYEQYF
TRBJ1-1,TRBV19,once,-,TGTGCCAGTAGTACCCGCGGAACCACTGAAGCTTTCTTT,CASSTRGTTEAFF
TRBJ2-5,TRBV3-1/TRBV3-2,-,-,TGTGCCAGCAGCCCCAGGCCGCAAGAGACCCAGTACTTC,CASSPRPQETQYF
TRBJ2-2,TRBV7-9,-,TRBD2,TGTGCCAGCAGGACTAGCGGGGGGCCCGGGGAGCTGTTTTTT,CASRTSGGPGELFF
TRBJ1-1,TRBV4-2,-,-,TGTGCCAGCAGCCAAGAACTGTTTTTGAACACTGAAGCTTTCTTT,CASSQELFLNTEAFF
TRBJ1-1,TRBV5-1,-,-,TGCGCCAGCAGCCCGCTTATGCAGGGAAGATCTGAAGCTTTCTTT,CASSPLMQGRSEAFF
TRBJ1-4,TRBV6-2/TRBV6-3,-,-,TGTGCCAGCAGCCCATGGGGGCGAACTAATGAAAAACTGTTTTTT,CASSPWGRTNEKLFF
TRBJ2-7,TRBV13,-,-,TGTGCCAGCAGCCCGGACTCTCACGAGCAGTACTTC,CASSPDSHEQYF
TRBJ1-3,TRBV19,once,-,TGTGCCAGTAGTATCGCCGGGAAAAGCTCTGGAAACACCATATATTTT,CASSIAGKSSGNTIYF
TRBJ2-1,TRBV2,-,TRBD2,TGTGCCAGCAGTCCTAGCGGGGGGGACAATGAGCAGTTCTTC,CASSPSGGDNEQFF
TRBJ2-7,TRBV11-1,-,TRBD2,TGTGCCAGCAGCTTCGGGGGGACTGGGGGCGAGCAGTACTTC,CASSFGGTGGEQYF
TRBJ2-5,TRBV7-9,-,TRBD2,TGTGCCAGCAGCTTTTGGGCGGGGGGCTCTCAAGAGACCCAGTACTTC,CASSFWAGGSQETQYF
TRBJ1-2,TRBV4-2,once,TRBD1,TGTGCCAGCAGCCAAGGGGGACAGGGGACTGGCTACACCTTC,CASSQGGQGTGYTF
TRBJ1-3,TRBV28,-,TRBD1,TGTGCCAGCAGTGAAGGGACAGCCTCTGGAAACACCATATATTTT,CASSEGTASGNTIYF
TRBJ1-3,TRBV18,-,-,TGTGCCAGCTCAGGCTCGGGGGATGCTTCTGGAAACACCATATATTTT,CASSGSGDASGNTIYF
TRBJ1-1,TRBV5-1,-,-,TGCGCCAGCAGCTTTGACTTGACGACTGAAGCTTTCTTT,CASSFDLTTEAFF
TRBJ2-7,TRBV6-2/TRBV6-3,-,TRBD1,TGTGCCAGCAGTCGTAACCGGGACAGGTATTACGAGCAGTACTTC,CASSRNRDRYYEQYF
TRBJ1-2,TRBV3-1/TRBV3-2,-,TRBD1,TGTGCCAGCAGCCAAGACAGGGGGAACTATGGCTACACCTTC,CASSQDRGNYGYTF